The rows below give T cell receptor beta chains drawn from one sample of a study of shared clonotypes between healthy human individuals. Using immunoSEQ multiplex PCR, the repertoire was profiled, and TCRdb retains in-frame clones only, with some absent. The top ten clones hold 9.5% to 15% of a sample with more than 400,000 clones, about 84% of them seen once. Sequenced sample: PBMCs. These receptors were collected from a woman in her forties in good health. Some clones in this sample may be carry-over from other donors' samples. Each CDR3 is given with its conserved first and last residue. Each record gives: CDR3 DNA, CDR3 protein, V gene, J gene, clone size, D gene. The D gene is left open where the match is weak. Size values are once, few and many counts, or a class for expanded clones, and some rows have none.

cdr3_nt: TGTGCCTGGAGTCTTCAGGGTCCGGCCGGGGAGCTGTTTTTT; cdr3_aa: CAWSLQGPAGELFF; v_call: TRBV30; j_call: TRBJ2-2; clone_size: .; d_call: .
cdr3_nt: TGTGCCAGCAGTTTGAGTAGCGCCGAAGGCAACACAGATACGCAGTATTTT; cdr3_aa: CASSLSSAEGNTDTQYF; v_call: TRBV28; j_call: TRBJ2-3; clone_size: .; d_call: .
cdr3_nt: TGTGCCAGTAGTACAGGACTCCACGGAGGGAGTGAGCAGTACTTC; cdr3_aa: CASSTGLHGGSEQYF; v_call: TRBV19; j_call: TRBJ2-7; clone_size: .; d_call: .
cdr3_nt: TGTGCCAGTAGTGAGACGGGGCGGAGGGGAAACACCATATATTTT; cdr3_aa: CASSETGRRGNTIYF; v_call: TRBV19; j_call: TRBJ1-3; clone_size: .; d_call: .
cdr3_nt: TGTGCCAGCAGCTTTGCAGGGGGCAACGAGCAGTACTTC; cdr3_aa: CASSFAGGNEQYF; v_call: TRBV5-4; j_call: TRBJ2-7; clone_size: few; d_call: TRBD1
cdr3_nt: TGTGCCAGCAGTTCGTCTAGCGTCTACGAGCAGTACTTC; cdr3_aa: CASSSSSVYEQYF; v_call: TRBV27; j_call: TRBJ2-7; clone_size: once; d_call: .
cdr3_nt: TGTGCTAGCAGCCCGGGACTAGCGGGAATCTATGAGCAGTTCTTC; cdr3_aa: CASSPGLAGIYEQFF; v_call: TRBV7-7; j_call: TRBJ2-1; clone_size: .; d_call: TRBD2
cdr3_nt: TGTGCCCCTCGAGGTCCTAACTATGGCTACACCTTC; cdr3_aa: CAPRGPNYGYTF; v_call: TRBV27; j_call: TRBJ1-2; clone_size: once; d_call: .
cdr3_nt: TGTGCCAGCAGCAGAGGGACTAGCGGGAGGGAGCAAGAGACCCAGTACTTC; cdr3_aa: CASSRGTSGREQETQYF; v_call: TRBV5-4; j_call: TRBJ2-5; clone_size: .; d_call: TRBD2
cdr3_nt: TGCGCCAGCAGCTTGGAGGTGGGCAACACTGAAGCTTTCTTT; cdr3_aa: CASSLEVGNTEAFF; v_call: TRBV5-1; j_call: TRBJ1-1; clone_size: .; d_call: .
cdr3_nt: TGTGCCAGCAGCAGGGGACCGACAGTCTACGAGCAGTACTTC; cdr3_aa: CASSRGPTVYEQYF; v_call: TRBV6-5; j_call: TRBJ2-7; clone_size: .; d_call: .
cdr3_nt: TGTGCCAGTAGTCTCGAAGGGACAGGGGTCACTGAAGCTTTCTTT; cdr3_aa: CASSLEGTGVTEAFF; v_call: TRBV19; j_call: TRBJ1-1; clone_size: .; d_call: TRBD1
cdr3_nt: TGTGCCAGCAGTCCCAGCCGGAGCCAGCCCCAGCATTTT; cdr3_aa: CASSPSRSQPQHF; v_call: TRBV28; j_call: TRBJ1-5; clone_size: .; d_call: .
cdr3_nt: TGTGCCAGCAGCAAACACCAAGATTACGAGCAGTACTTC; cdr3_aa: CASSKHQDYEQYF; v_call: TRBV11-3; j_call: TRBJ2-7; clone_size: once; d_call: .
cdr3_nt: TGTGCCAGCAGCCCCGCCCCCAACAGGGGGACTGAAGCTTTCTTT; cdr3_aa: CASSPAPNRGTEAFF; v_call: TRBV7-2; j_call: TRBJ1-1; clone_size: .; d_call: TRBD1
cdr3_nt: TGCAGCGTTCGGACAGGGGGCGCGGGGGAGACCCAGTACTTC; cdr3_aa: CSVRTGGAGETQYF; v_call: TRBV29-1; j_call: TRBJ2-5; clone_size: once; d_call: TRBD1
cdr3_nt: TGTGCCAGCACCCGGGCCCCAGTTGTCGCAGATACGCAGTATTTT; cdr3_aa: CASTRAPVVADTQYF; v_call: TRBV6-1; j_call: TRBJ2-3; clone_size: .; d_call: .
cdr3_nt: TGTGCCAGCAGTGATGGGACCCCCCTCTATGGCTACACCTTC; cdr3_aa: CASSDGTPLYGYTF; v_call: TRBV6-5; j_call: TRBJ1-2; clone_size: few; d_call: .
cdr3_nt: TGTGCCATCAGTGAGTCGCGGGGCGGTAGCTCCTACGAGCAGTACTTC; cdr3_aa: CAISESRGGSSYEQYF; v_call: TRBV10-3; j_call: TRBJ2-7; clone_size: .; d_call: .
cdr3_nt: TGTGCCAGCAGCTCCCAGGCGGGACAGAACCCCTATGGCTACACCTTC; cdr3_aa: CASSSQAGQNPYGYTF; v_call: TRBV5-6; j_call: TRBJ1-2; clone_size: .; d_call: TRBD1
cdr3_nt: TGTGCCAGCAGTCTACAGGGGGCCGAGCAGTACTTC; cdr3_aa: CASSLQGAEQYF; v_call: TRBV28; j_call: TRBJ2-7; clone_size: .; d_call: TRBD1
cdr3_nt: TGTGCCAGCAGTTACGGGACGAACACTGAAGCTTTCTTT; cdr3_aa: CASSYGTNTEAFF; v_call: TRBV6-5; j_call: TRBJ1-1; clone_size: .; d_call: .
cdr3_nt: TGTGCCAGCAGTCCCCAGCGGGAGGGCCGCTACGAGCAGTACTTC; cdr3_aa: CASSPQREGRYEQYF; v_call: TRBV28; j_call: TRBJ2-7; clone_size: .; d_call: TRBD2
cdr3_nt: TGCGCCAGCAGCCAGGGGGGACAGGGGTCCTACAATGAGCAGTTCTTC; cdr3_aa: CASSQGGQGSYNEQFF; v_call: TRBV4-3; j_call: TRBJ2-1; clone_size: .; d_call: TRBD1
cdr3_nt: TGTGCCAGCAGCTTAGGACAGGGAGGTTCCTACGAGCAGTACTTC; cdr3_aa: CASSLGQGGSYEQYF; v_call: TRBV7-6; j_call: TRBJ2-7; clone_size: .; d_call: .
cdr3_nt: TGCAGTGCTAGAGATACCTACGAGCAGTACTTC; cdr3_aa: CSARDTYEQYF; v_call: TRBV20-1; j_call: TRBJ2-7; clone_size: .; d_call: .
cdr3_nt: TGTGCCAGCAGGGGGACCTCCCCAGCCTACGAGCAGTACTTC; cdr3_aa: CASRGTSPAYEQYF; v_call: TRBV6-5; j_call: TRBJ2-7; clone_size: once; d_call: .
cdr3_nt: TGTGCCACCAGCAGGACACCATATGGCTACACCTTC; cdr3_aa: CATSRTPYGYTF; v_call: TRBV15; j_call: TRBJ1-2; clone_size: many; d_call: .
cdr3_nt: TGTGCCAGCTCTCCCCATGGACTAGCGAACACCGGGGAGCTGTTTTTT; cdr3_aa: CASSPHGLANTGELFF; v_call: TRBV27; j_call: TRBJ2-2; clone_size: .; d_call: TRBD2
cdr3_nt: TGTGCCAGTAGTGCCCAGCGGGGGACCACAGATACGCAGTATTTT; cdr3_aa: CASSAQRGTTDTQYF; v_call: TRBV19; j_call: TRBJ2-3; clone_size: .; d_call: TRBD2
cdr3_nt: TGCGCCAGCAGCCAGGGAGAGGACTATGGCTACACCTTC; cdr3_aa: CASSQGEDYGYTF; v_call: TRBV5-1; j_call: TRBJ1-2; clone_size: .; d_call: .
cdr3_nt: TGTGCCAGCACCTCCTCTGGGTGGCCGATCGAAGCTTTCTTT; cdr3_aa: CASTSSGWPIEAFF; v_call: TRBV7-9; j_call: TRBJ1-1; clone_size: .; d_call: .
cdr3_nt: TGTGCCAGCAGAACGGGACGGGGCTACGAGCAGTACTTC; cdr3_aa: CASRTGRGYEQYF; v_call: TRBV28; j_call: TRBJ2-7; clone_size: .; d_call: .
cdr3_nt: TGTGCCAGCAGCCAAGACTACGAGCAGTACTTC; cdr3_aa: CASSQDYEQYF; v_call: TRBV14; j_call: TRBJ2-7; clone_size: .; d_call: .
cdr3_nt: TGTGCCAGCAGCTCCGGGACGCGACGAGGCTACACCTTC; cdr3_aa: CASSSGTRRGYTF; v_call: TRBV11-2; j_call: TRBJ1-2; clone_size: once; d_call: .
cdr3_nt: TGTGCCATCAGTGCGGGTGGGGTGGGGACTAGCGGGACGAGAGATACGCAGTATTTT; cdr3_aa: CAISAGGVGTSGTRDTQYF; v_call: TRBV10-3; j_call: TRBJ2-3; clone_size: once; d_call: TRBD2
cdr3_nt: TGTGCCTTCGGGGACATAAACATTCAGTACTTC; cdr3_aa: CAFGDINIQYF; v_call: TRBV30; j_call: TRBJ2-4; clone_size: .; d_call: .
cdr3_nt: TGTGCCAGCAGTGTCCAGGGGGCCACCTACAATGAGCAGTTCTTC; cdr3_aa: CASSVQGATYNEQFF; v_call: TRBV2; j_call: TRBJ2-1; clone_size: .; d_call: TRBD1
cdr3_nt: TGTGCCAGCAGCTTCCTCAACCTGGGGAACACTGAAGCTTTCTTT; cdr3_aa: CASSFLNLGNTEAFF; v_call: TRBV7-9; j_call: TRBJ1-1; clone_size: .; d_call: .
cdr3_nt: TGTGCCAGCCGTGACAGGGGCTCAAAGGATGAAGCTTTCTTT; cdr3_aa: CASRDRGSKDEAFF; v_call: TRBV28; j_call: TRBJ1-1; clone_size: .; d_call: TRBD1
cdr3_nt: TGTGCCAGCAGCTTAAGGAACCAGGGGAGCGATCAGCCCCAGCATTTT; cdr3_aa: CASSLRNQGSDQPQHF; v_call: TRBV7-8; j_call: TRBJ1-5; clone_size: once; d_call: .
cdr3_nt: TGTGCCAGCAGTGGGCAGGCAAGAGGCAATCAGCCCCAGCATTTT; cdr3_aa: CASSGQARGNQPQHF; v_call: TRBV2; j_call: TRBJ1-5; clone_size: few; d_call: .
cdr3_nt: TGCGCCAGCAGCCATGGGACGTCAAACGAATATGGCTACACCTTC; cdr3_aa: CASSHGTSNEYGYTF; v_call: TRBV4-3; j_call: TRBJ1-2; clone_size: .; d_call: .
cdr3_nt: TGCGCCAGCAGCCGGTCCCCCTCCTACGAGCAGTACTTC; cdr3_aa: CASSRSPSYEQYF; v_call: TRBV5-1; j_call: TRBJ2-7; clone_size: once; d_call: .
cdr3_nt: TGTGCCAGCAGTGCGGGACCATACACCGGGGAGCTGTTTTTT; cdr3_aa: CASSAGPYTGELFF; v_call: TRBV27; j_call: TRBJ2-2; clone_size: once; d_call: .
cdr3_nt: TGCGCCAGCAGTCAATTGGGGGGGACGACCCAAGAGACCCAGTACTTC; cdr3_aa: CASSQLGGTTQETQYF; v_call: TRBV23-1; j_call: TRBJ2-5; clone_size: .; d_call: TRBD2
cdr3_nt: TGTGCCAGCAGCTTAGAATCAGGGGGCTTTTCTTACGAGCAGTACTTC; cdr3_aa: CASSLESGGFSYEQYF; v_call: TRBV11-1; j_call: TRBJ2-7; clone_size: .; d_call: TRBD1
cdr3_nt: TGTGCCAGCAGTGAAGCGGTACAGTTCTACGAGCAGTACTTC; cdr3_aa: CASSEAVQFYEQYF; v_call: TRBV6-1; j_call: TRBJ2-7; clone_size: once; d_call: .
cdr3_nt: TGTGCCAGCAGCCCCCCCAAGATGAACACTGAAGCTTTCTTT; cdr3_aa: CASSPPKMNTEAFF; v_call: TRBV28; j_call: TRBJ1-1; clone_size: many; d_call: .
cdr3_nt: TGTGCCAGCAGCTTAGCCCAGACAGGGGGCGGCTATGGCTACACCTTC; cdr3_aa: CASSLAQTGGGYGYTF; v_call: TRBV7-2; j_call: TRBJ1-2; clone_size: .; d_call: TRBD1
cdr3_nt: TGCGCCAGCAGCCAAGGGCGGGGAGGTTCTGGAAACACCATATATTTT; cdr3_aa: CASSQGRGGSGNTIYF; v_call: TRBV4-1; j_call: TRBJ1-3; clone_size: .; d_call: .
cdr3_nt: TGTGCCAGCAGCCCGCGGGAAAGGGGACGCACCGGGGAGCTGTTTTTT; cdr3_aa: CASSPRERGRTGELFF; v_call: TRBV4-2; j_call: TRBJ2-2; clone_size: .; d_call: .
cdr3_nt: TGTGCCAGCAGCCCTGACCCGGGGCGCACAGATACGCAGTATTTT; cdr3_aa: CASSPDPGRTDTQYF; v_call: TRBV7-3; j_call: TRBJ2-3; clone_size: .; d_call: .